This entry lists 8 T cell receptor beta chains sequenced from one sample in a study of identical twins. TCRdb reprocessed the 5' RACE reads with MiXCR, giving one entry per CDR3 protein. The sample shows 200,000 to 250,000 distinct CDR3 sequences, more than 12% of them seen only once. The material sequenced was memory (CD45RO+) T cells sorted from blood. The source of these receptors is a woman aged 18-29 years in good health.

The CDR3 spells CSVEDVGVVNTEAFF. The CDR3 nucleotides read TGCAGCGTTGAAGATGTAGGAGTTGTGAACACTGAAGCTTTCTTT. The chain links TRBV29-1 to TRBJ1-1, with unresolved D. The CDR3 contains 15 residues. Trimming removed 0 bases at V and 0 bases at J, with 11 bases between. Germline loops: CDR1 SQVTM, CDR2 ANQGSEA.

The CDR3 loop reads CSARAAIGSTEAFF. The CDR3 DNA sequence: TGCAGTGCTAGAGCTGCGATTGGATCCACTGAAGCTTTCTTT. The chain is built from TRBV20-1 and TRBJ1-1; D unresolved. The CDR3 extends over 14 amino acids. The V gene's germline CDR1 is DFQATT and CDR2 SNEGSKA (reference sequence). V was clipped by 1 base and J by 4 bases, with 13 bases between them.

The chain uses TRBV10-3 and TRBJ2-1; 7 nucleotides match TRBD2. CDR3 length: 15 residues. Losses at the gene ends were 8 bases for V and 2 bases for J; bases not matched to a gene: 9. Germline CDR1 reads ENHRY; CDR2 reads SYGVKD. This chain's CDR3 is CAIRQREAPYNEQFF. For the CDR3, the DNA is TGTGCCATCCGTCAGCGGGAAGCGCCCTACAATGAGCAGTTCTTC.

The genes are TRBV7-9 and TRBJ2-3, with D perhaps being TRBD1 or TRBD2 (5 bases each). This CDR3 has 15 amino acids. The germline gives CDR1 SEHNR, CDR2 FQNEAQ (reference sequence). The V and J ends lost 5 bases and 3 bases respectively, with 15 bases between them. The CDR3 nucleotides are TGTGCCAGCAGCCCCGGATTGGGGGAGACAGATACGCAGTATTTT. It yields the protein CASSPGLGETDTQYF.

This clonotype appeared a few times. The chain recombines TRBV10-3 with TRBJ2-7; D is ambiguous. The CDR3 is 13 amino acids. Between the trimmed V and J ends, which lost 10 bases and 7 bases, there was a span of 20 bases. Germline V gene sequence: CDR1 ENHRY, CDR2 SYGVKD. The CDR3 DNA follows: TGTGCCACCGCCCCGGGCTCTCGAGGTGAGCAGTACTTC. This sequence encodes CATAPGSRGEQYF.

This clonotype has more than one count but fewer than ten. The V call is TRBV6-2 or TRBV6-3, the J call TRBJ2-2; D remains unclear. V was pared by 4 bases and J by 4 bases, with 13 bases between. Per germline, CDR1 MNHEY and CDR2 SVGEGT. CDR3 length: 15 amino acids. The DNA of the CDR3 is TGTGCCAGCAGTTTTCGCCTAGAAAGCACCGGGGAGCTGTTTTTT. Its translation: CASSFRLESTGELFF.

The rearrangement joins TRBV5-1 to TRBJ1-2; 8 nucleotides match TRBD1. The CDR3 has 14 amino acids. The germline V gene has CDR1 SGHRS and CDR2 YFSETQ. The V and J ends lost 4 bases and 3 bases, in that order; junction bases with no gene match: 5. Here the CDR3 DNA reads TGCGCCAGCAGCGTGGACAGGGCGGACTATGGCTACACCTTC. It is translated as CASSVDRADYGYTF.

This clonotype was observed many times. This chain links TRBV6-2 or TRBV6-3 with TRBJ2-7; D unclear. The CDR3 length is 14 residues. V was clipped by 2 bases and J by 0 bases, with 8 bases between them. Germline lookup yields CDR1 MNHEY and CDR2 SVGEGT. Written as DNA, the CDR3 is TGTGCCAGCAGTTACAAGGCCAACTCCTACGAGCAGTACTTC. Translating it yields CASSYKANSYEQYF.